This TCR beta chain was found in a study of patients and donors after allogeneic stem cell transplantation. Only a few counts were recorded for this clonotype. TCRdb re-analysed the RT-PCR reads in MiXCR, keeping a single row per CDR3 protein. This sample yields over 65,000 distinct CDR3 sequences, of which about 26% are seen a single time; more than 25% belongs to the top ten. CDR1 SGHDT and CDR2 YYEEEE come from the germline V gene. CDR3 size: 15 residues. V was pared by 4 bases and J by 2 bases, with 15 bases between. Sequencing was carried out using blood, either unsorted or a sorted T cell fraction (not recorded which). The clonotype originates from a human donor who was either an allogeneic HSCT recipient or a stem cell or donor lymphocyte infusion donor (not recorded which). It is not recorded whose cells these are; they may come from a transplant donor. The chain is built from TRBV5-6 and TRBJ1-2; a weak D match, TRBD1 (5 bases). CDR3 coding DNA: TGTGCCAGCAGCCAACCCCCGGCAGGGAACTATGGCTACACCTTC. Translated: CASSQPPAGNYGYTF.